These 31 T cell receptor beta chains share one sample of origin, sequenced in a study of blood T cell repertoires in COVID-19. Assay used: immunoSEQ multiplex PCR; TCRdb lists only in-frame clones, some missing. This table has 95,000 to 150,000 clones, roughly 89% appearing once. The sequencing sample was made of peripheral blood. The receptors come from a man aged 40-49 years with acute or convalescent COVID-19.

The chain is built from TRBV30 and TRBJ1-5; D not resolved. This CDR3 region has 13 residues. The germline CDR1 and CDR2 sequences are GTSNPN and SVGIG (reference sequence). Trimming took 0 bases from V and 6 from J, leaving 9 bases between them. CDR3 coding DNA: TGTGCCTGGAGTGTACTGCCTAGTCAGCCCCAGCATTTT. Translated: CAWSVLPSQPQHF. The variable domain in full, with the rest retrieved from reference TRBV30 and TRBJ1-5, is SQTIHQWPATLVQPVGSPLSLECTVEGTSNPNLYWYRQAAGRGLQLLFYSVGIGQISSEVPQNLSASRPQDRQFILSSKKLLLSDSGFYLCAWSVLPSQPQHFGDGTRLSIL.

The V and J genes are TRBV5-5 and TRBJ1-1; the D is unclear. CDR3 size: 14 residues. Trimming removed 5 bases from V and 1 base from J, with 12 bases in between. Germline V gene data show CDR1 as SGHKS and CDR2 as YYEKEE (reference sequence). CDR3: CASSRLGGNTEAFF. The CDR3 region has the DNA TGTGCCAGCAGTCGTCTCGGAGGGAACACTGAAGCTTTCTTT.

This chain uses TRBV7-8 with TRBJ2-7, with D possibly TRBD1 on 5 matching bases. The germline gives CDR1 SGHVS, CDR2 FQNEAQ. Trimming cost V 5 bases and J 1 base, with 12 bases left between them. This CDR3 region has 14 residues. The CDR3 coding sequence is TGTGCCAGCAGCCGTTTCAGGGATTCCTACGAGCAGTACTTC. It is translated as CASSRFRDSYEQYF.

The chain combines TRBV5-4 with TRBJ2-7, with D perhaps matching TRBD2 (7 bases). The V gene's germline CDR1 is SGHNT and CDR2 YYREEE (reference sequence). V lost 5 bases and J 6 bases, leaving 12 bases between the germline ends. The CDR3 length is 12 residues. The CDR3 nucleotides read TGTGCCAGCAGGGGGGGGGCTCGCGAGCAGTACTTC. It encodes CASRGGAREQYF.

The V call is TRBV11-2, the J call TRBJ1-4; 10 bases map to TRBD1. The V gene end was trimmed by 5 bases and the J gene end by 5 bases; junction bases not matched to a gene: 8. This CDR3 region has 16 residues. Germline V CDR1 and CDR2: SGHAT, FQNNGV. In nucleotides, the CDR3 is TGTGCCAGCAGCAACCGGGACAGGGGACCGAATGAAAAACTGTTTTTT. Translation gives CASSNRDRGPNEKLFF.

The chain joins TRBV7-2 to TRBJ2-5; weak D call: TRBD2 (6 bases). CDR3 size: 14 residues. Germline-derived CDR1 and CDR2 are SGHTA and FQGNSA. V was clipped by 4 bases and J by 5 bases, with 14 bases between them. This CDR3 reads CASSSRGGMETQYF. The CDR3 nucleotides are TGTGCCAGCAGCTCCCGAGGAGGGATGGAGACCCAGTACTTC.

J is TRBJ1-6 and V is TRBV18, with 11 bases fitting TRBD1. J gave up 1 base and V 3 bases, and 5 bases lay outside the gene matches. The CDR3 covers 18 residues. CDR1 is KGHSH, CDR2 LQKENI, per germline. The CDR3 DNA is TGTGCCAGCTCACCTGGGACAGGGGGAAGTTCCTATAATTCACCCCTCCACTTT. It is translated as CASSPGTGGSSYNSPLHF.

The CDR3 region is CATRAGLNTEAFF. In DNA form, the CDR3 reads TGTGCCACCAGGGCAGGGCTCAACACTGAAGCTTTCTTT. The chain uses TRBV15 and TRBJ1-1; tentatively, D is TRBD1 (5 bases). CDR3 size: 13 residues. Germline lookup yields CDR1 LNHNV and CDR2 YYDKDF (reference sequence). V was pared by 6 bases and J by 2 bases, with 10 bases between.

The chain is built from TRBV5-1 and TRBJ1-1; possibly TRBD1 for D (6 bases). The V end was cut by 3 bases, the J end by 8 bases, with 14 bases between. Germline CDR1 SGHRS, CDR2 YFSETQ. The CDR3 sequence is 13 residues long. The CDR3 sequence is CASSSTTGTEAFF. CDR3 sequence (DNA): TGCGCCAGCAGCTCAACAACAGGGACCGAAGCTTTCTTT.

This chain connects TRBV6-1 to TRBJ1-1, with TRBD1 as a possible D gene (6 bases). The V gene lost 1 base and the J gene lost 1 base, with 10 bases spanning the gap. There are 15 residues in the CDR3. In germline, CDR1 is MNHNS, CDR2 SASEGT. The DNA for the CDR3 is TGTGCCAGCAGTGAAGGGGGGCCCGGGAACACTGAAGCTTTCTTT. It encodes CASSEGGPGNTEAFF.

The table lists this clone with a count of one. The J gene is TRBJ2-5, the V gene TRBV2; D may be TRBD2 (5 bases). The CDR3 has 13 residues. In germline, CDR1 is SNHLY, CDR2 FYNNEI. V was pared by 9 bases and J by 0 bases, with 11 bases between. CDR3 region: CASLSGYQETQYF. Written as DNA, the CDR3 is TGTGCCAGTCTTTCGGGGTACCAAGAGACCCAGTACTTC.

There are a few counts of this clone. The chain carries TRBV6-5 and TRBJ1-1, with TRBD1 as a possible D gene (5 bases). CDR3 size: 14 residues. The V end was cut by 7 bases, the J end by 1 base, with 13 bases between. The germline V gene encodes CDR1 MNHEY and CDR2 SVGAGI. CDR3: CASILARGNTEAFF. CDR3 nucleotide sequence: TGTGCCAGCATCCTGGCTAGGGGGAACACTGAAGCTTTCTTT.

J is TRBJ1-1 and V is TRBV21-1; TRBD1, the table's D call, lacks a check against the DNA. TRBV21-1 is given as a pseudogene. The CDR3 consists of 14 residues. CDR3: CASSKDRGLTEAFF. CDR3 in DNA: TGTGCCAGCAGCAAAGATAGGGGTTTAACTGAAGCTTTCTTT.

This chain joins TRBV4-1 and TRBJ1-1, with TRBD1 identical over 9 bases. Per germline, CDR1 MGHRA and CDR2 YSYEKL. This CDR3 spans 16 amino acids. The ends lost 1 base at V and 2 bases at J; junction bases unmatched: 5. CDR3 loop: CASSQVRTGVNTEAFF. CDR3 nucleotides: TGCGCCAGCAGCCAAGTCCGGACAGGGGTAAACACTGAAGCTTTCTTT.

The rearrangement joins TRBV5-4 to TRBJ1-2; tentative D call: TRBD1 (6 bases). The CDR3 extends over 18 amino acids. The germline gives CDR1 SGHNT, CDR2 YYREEE (reference sequence). The V gene lost 4 bases and the J gene lost 1 base, with 23 bases spanning the gap. The CDR3, as DNA: TGTGCCAGCAGCGGGCCGGGATTGGGGGCGCAGGATAACTATGGCTACACCTTC. Encoded protein: CASSGPGLGAQDNYGYTF.

This chain joins TRBV12-5 and TRBJ2-7, with D maybe TRBD2 (5 bases). Trimming cost V 3 bases and J 2 bases, with 11 bases left between them. The CDR3 extends over 14 amino acids. Germline V gene data show CDR1 as LGHNT and CDR2 as FRNRAP. DNA for the CDR3: TGTGCTAGTGGTTTCCCGGGATCAACCTACGAGCAGTACTTC. Protein sequence: CASGFPGSTYEQYF.

V is TRBV13 and J is TRBJ2-1, with 11 bases lining up with TRBD1. The CDR3 sequence is 16 residues long. Trimming cost V 4 bases and J 6 bases; bases outside gene matches: 8. Germline CDR1 reads PRHDT; CDR2 reads FYEKMQ (reference sequence). CDR3 protein: CASSSRAGTGGNEQFF. Written as DNA, the CDR3 is TGTGCCAGCAGCTCCAGAGCCGGGACAGGGGGCAATGAGCAGTTCTTC.

V usage is TRBV7-8 and J usage is TRBJ2-1; 10 nucleotides match TRBD2. The length of the CDR3 is 14 residues. Trimming removed 4 bases from V and 15 bases from J; junction bases left unmatched: 12. Germline V gene lookup returns CDR1 SGHVS and CDR2 FQNEAQ. This CDR3 reads CASSSPALAGVVFF. The CDR3 nucleotides read TGTGCCAGCAGCTCCCCCGCGCTAGCGGGAGTAGTGTTCTTC.

This clone was observed a single time. The rearrangement uses TRBV5-6 and TRBJ2-7; 9 nucleotides match TRBD1. Germline-derived CDR1 and CDR2 are SGHDT and YYEEEE. With 0 bases clipped from V and 2 bases from J, the junction kept 3 bases outside the gene matches. The CDR3 is 15 residues long. CDR3 sequence (DNA): TGTGCCAGCAGCTTGGGGACAGGGGCTACCTACGAGCAGTACTTC. Amino acids: CASSLGTGATYEQYF.

This chain joins TRBV12-3 or TRBV12-4 and TRBJ1-1; D uncertain. Trimming cost V 5 bases and J 0 bases, with 4 bases left between them. This CDR3 region has 12 residues. CDR3 residues: CASSNMNTEAFF. CDR3 nucleotide sequence: TGTGCCAGCAGTAACATGAACACTGAAGCTTTCTTT.

This chain's CDR3 is CASSSGTGSIVLDGYTF. The CDR3 coding sequence is TGTGCCAGCTCGTCCGGGACAGGGTCAATTGTTTTGGATGGCTACACCTTC. The gene calls are TRBV18 and TRBJ1-2; 9 nucleotides match TRBD1. CDR1 is KGHSH and CDR2 is LQKENI in the germline V gene. Germline trimming cut 6 bases from V and 6 bases from J; bases unmatched to any gene: 17. The CDR3 loop spans 17 amino acids.

The gene calls are TRBV18 and TRBJ2-2, with TRBD2 identical over 13 bases. Trimming cost V 1 base and J 2 bases; bases outside gene matches: 13. The CDR3 sequence is 21 residues long. Germline CDR1 and CDR2: KGHSH and LQKENI. The CDR3 loop reads CASSPQYFSGTSGTNTGELFF. The CDR3 nucleotides are TGTGCCAGCTCACCACAATATTTCTCCGGGACTAGCGGGACAAACACCGGGGAGCTGTTTTTT.

The genes are TRBV9 and TRBJ1-4; D is possibly TRBD1 (6 bases). Germline V gives CDR1 SGDLS, CDR2 YYNGEE. This CDR3 comprises 14 residues. V gave up 3 bases and J gave up 7 bases, with 13 bases separating them. In DNA form, the CDR3 reads TGTGCCAGCAGCGCTGGGACATCGGGTGAAAAACTGTTTTTT. It codes for CASSAGTSGEKLFF.

The chain recombines TRBV29-1 with TRBJ2-7; 8 positions agree with TRBD1. The V gene's germline CDR1 is SQVTM and CDR2 ANQGSEA. The CDR3 spans 12 residues. Trimming cost V 3 bases and J 6 bases; bases outside gene matches: 4. DNA for the CDR3: TGCAGCGTTGAGGACAGGGCCCCCGAGCAGTACTTC. Its protein product is CSVEDRAPEQYF.

The chain's CDR3 is CASSRRTGGIIGTEAFF. The DNA of the CDR3 is TGTGCCAGCAGTAGAAGGACAGGGGGCATAATAGGAACTGAAGCTTTCTTT. The chain combines TRBV27 with TRBJ1-1; 11 bases are a match to TRBD1. The CDR3 extends over 17 amino acids. Germline CDR1 MNHEY, CDR2 SMNVEV (reference sequence). V was clipped by 5 bases and J by 5 bases; unmatched bases: 13.

The chain joins TRBV7-9 to TRBJ2-4, with 9 bases matching TRBD1. Germline V gene sequence: CDR1 SEHNR, CDR2 FQNEAQ (reference sequence). Trimming at V came to 3 bases and at J to 5 bases, leaving 5 bases not matched to a gene. There are 15 residues in the CDR3. The CDR3 region has the DNA TGTGCCAGCAGCTTTTACCGGGACAGGGAAAACATTCAGTACTTC. Protein: CASSFYRDRENIQYF.

The rearrangement uses TRBV18 and TRBJ1-1; weak D call: TRBD1 (6 bases). The CDR3 consists of 13 residues. The V end was cut by 3 bases, the J end by 4 bases, with 9 bases between. The germline gives CDR1 KGHSH, CDR2 LQKENI. Written as DNA, the CDR3 is TGTGCCAGCTCACCCGGGGACACCACTGAAGCTTTCTTT. It encodes CASSPGDTTEAFF.

The chain recombines TRBV29-1 with TRBJ1-2; D may be TRBD1 (5 bases). Germline assignment: CDR1 SQVTM and CDR2 ANQGSEA. Trimming pared 4 bases from V and 3 bases from J, leaving 12 bases between. The CDR3 sequence is 13 residues long. CDR3: CSVGSGEDYGYTF. In nucleotides, the CDR3 is TGCAGCGTTGGGTCGGGGGAGGACTATGGCTACACCTTC.

V and J are TRBV20-1 and TRBJ2-7; D ambiguous. The CDR3 runs 11 residues. Germline V gene data show CDR1 as DFQATT and CDR2 as SNEGSKA (reference sequence). V lost 3 bases and J lost 5, with 8 bases in between. For the CDR3, the DNA is TGCAGTGCTAGGAGGCTCCACGAGCAGTACTTC. It codes for CSARRLHEQYF.

This rearrangement joins TRBV19 to TRBJ1-3; D gene unclear. Looked up from germline, CDR1 is LNHDA and CDR2 is SQIVND (reference sequence). CDR3 length: 15 residues. V was clipped by 3 bases and J by 0 bases, with 9 bases between them. The CDR3 sequence: CASSIAVHSGNTIYF. In DNA, the CDR3 is TGTGCCAGTAGTATTGCGGTTCACTCTGGAAACACCATATATTTT.

The genes are TRBV10-2 and TRBJ1-1; D gene ambiguous. V was clipped by 9 bases and J by 5 bases, with 16 bases between them. The length of the CDR3 is 13 residues. Germline CDR1 WSHSY, CDR2 SAAADI. In DNA form, the CDR3 reads TGCGCCAGTCTCCAAGGTGACTGGACTGAAGCTTTCTTT. This translates into CASLQGDWTEAFF.